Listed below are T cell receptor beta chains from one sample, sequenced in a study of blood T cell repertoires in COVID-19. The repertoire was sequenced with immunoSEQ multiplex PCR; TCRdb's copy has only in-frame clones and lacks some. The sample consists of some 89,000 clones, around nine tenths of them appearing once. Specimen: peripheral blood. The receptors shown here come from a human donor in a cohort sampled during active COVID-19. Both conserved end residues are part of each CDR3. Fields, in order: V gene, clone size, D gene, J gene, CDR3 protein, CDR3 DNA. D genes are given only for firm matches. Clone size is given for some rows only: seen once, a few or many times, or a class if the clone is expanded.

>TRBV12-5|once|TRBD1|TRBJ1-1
CASGLGGGTGVRAFF
TGTGCTAGTGGTTTGGGTGGGGGGACAGGAGTTCGGGCTTTCTTT
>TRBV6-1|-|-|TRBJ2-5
CASSEREFGTPKQETQYF
TGTGCCAGCAGTGAAAGAGAATTCGGGACACCTAAACAAGAGACCCAGTACTTC
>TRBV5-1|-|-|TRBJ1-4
CASRPQTSNEKLFF
TGCGCCAGCAGACCGCAGACTTCTAATGAAAAACTGTTTTTT
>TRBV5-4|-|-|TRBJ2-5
CASSSLDSLQETQYF
TGTGCCAGCAGCTCCCTTGACAGCCTTCAAGAGACCCAGTACTTC
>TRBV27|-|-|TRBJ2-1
CASSPSYNEQFF
TGTGCCAGCAGCCCATCCTACAATGAGCAGTTCTTC
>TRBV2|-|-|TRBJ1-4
CASTQRGGIEKLFF
TGTGCCAGCACCCAGAGGGGGGGGATTGAAAAACTGTTTTTT
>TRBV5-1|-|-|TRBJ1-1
CASNPSGGGTEAFF
TGCGCCAGCAACCCAAGTGGGGGAGGAACTGAAGCTTTCTTT
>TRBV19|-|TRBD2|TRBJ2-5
CASSINGLGKTQYF
TGTGCCAGTAGTATAAACGGACTAGGGAAGACCCAGTACTTC
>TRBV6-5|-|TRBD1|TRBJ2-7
CASSIQGAYEQYF
TGTGCCAGCAGCATACAGGGGGCCTACGAGCAGTACTTC
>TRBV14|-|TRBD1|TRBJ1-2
CASSLRTGGYGYTF
TGTGCCAGCAGCCTTCGGACAGGGGGCTATGGCTACACCTTC
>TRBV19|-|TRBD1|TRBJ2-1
CASSSGTGGFNEQFF
TGTGCCAGTAGTTCCGGGACAGGGGGCTTCAATGAGCAGTTCTTC
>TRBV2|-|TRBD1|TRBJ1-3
CASSENRGGNTIYF
TGTGCCAGCAGTGAAAACAGGGGTGGAAACACCATATATTTT
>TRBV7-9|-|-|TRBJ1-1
CASSSSLGGTKGNTEAFF
TGTGCCAGCAGCTCCTCCCTAGGGGGTACTAAGGGGAACACTGAAGCTTTCTTT
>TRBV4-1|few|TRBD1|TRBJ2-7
CASSQDRAAYEQYF
TGCGCCAGCAGCCAGGACAGGGCCGCCTACGAGCAGTACTTC
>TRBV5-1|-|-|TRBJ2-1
CASSLGSFGPYNEQFF
TGCGCCAGCAGCCTGGGGAGTTTCGGCCCATACAATGAGCAGTTCTTC
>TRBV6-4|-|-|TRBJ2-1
CATSAELQYNEQFF
TGTGCCACCTCGGCGGAGCTTCAGTACAATGAGCAGTTCTTC
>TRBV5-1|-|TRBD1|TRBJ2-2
CASSLVGTGVTGELFF
TGCGCCAGCAGCTTGGTAGGGACAGGGGTGACCGGGGAGCTGTTTTTT
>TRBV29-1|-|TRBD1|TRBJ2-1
CSVGGTGSGNEQFF
TGCAGCGTTGGAGGGACAGGGTCGGGAAATGAGCAGTTCTTC
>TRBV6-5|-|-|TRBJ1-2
CASSPALGGPYGYTF
TGTGCCAGCAGTCCGGCCCTCGGGGGACCCTATGGCTACACCTTC
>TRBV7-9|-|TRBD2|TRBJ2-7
CASSLALAGVIHEQYF
TGTGCCAGCAGCTTAGCGCTGGCGGGAGTGATCCACGAGCAGTACTTC
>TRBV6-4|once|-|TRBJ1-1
CASSDPRTEAFF
TGTGCCAGCAGTGACCCCCGGACTGAAGCTTTCTTT
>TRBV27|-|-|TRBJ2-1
CASSLQGVEHEQFF
TGTGCCAGCAGTCTACAGGGTGTCGAGCATGAGCAGTTCTTC
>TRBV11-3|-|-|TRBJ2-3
CASSRDSPTDTQYF
TGTGCCAGCAGCCGGGACTCGCCAACAGATACGCAGTATTTT
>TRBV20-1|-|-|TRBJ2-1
CSAVYYEQFF
TGCAGTGCTGTTTATTATGAGCAGTTCTTC
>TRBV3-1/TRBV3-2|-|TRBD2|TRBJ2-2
CASSQDRTSGAGELFF
TGTGCCAGCAGCCAAGATCGCACTAGCGGGGCCGGGGAGCTGTTTTTT
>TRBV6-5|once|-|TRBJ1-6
CASSNRVGDPPHF
TGTGCCAGCAGCAACCGGGTCGGAGACCCCCCTCACTTT
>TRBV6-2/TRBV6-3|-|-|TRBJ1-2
CASSTPPGIYGYTF
TGTGCCAGCAGCACACCTCCAGGGATCTATGGCTACACCTTC
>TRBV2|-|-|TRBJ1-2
CASTKELQAYGYTF
TGTGCCAGCACTAAAGAACTCCAGGCCTATGGCTACACCTTC
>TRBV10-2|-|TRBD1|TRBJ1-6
CASMETGENSPLHF
TGCGCCAGCATGGAGACAGGGGAGAATTCACCCCTCCACTTT
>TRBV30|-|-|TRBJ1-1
CAWSVTATVEAFF
TGTGCCTGGAGTGTAACGGCGACAGTTGAAGCTTTCTTT
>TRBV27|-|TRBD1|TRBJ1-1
CASSLMTGSGGEAFF
TGTGCCAGCAGTTTAATGACAGGGAGCGGAGGTGAAGCTTTCTTT
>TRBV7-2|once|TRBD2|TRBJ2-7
CASSFFPGLAGGSYEQYF
TGTGCCAGCAGCTTCTTCCCGGGACTAGCGGGAGGGTCCTACGAGCAGTACTTC
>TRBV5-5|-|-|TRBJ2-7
CASSFSRSLSYEQYF
TGTGCCAGCAGCTTCTCAAGGAGTTTATCCTACGAGCAGTACTTC
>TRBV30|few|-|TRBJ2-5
CAWIPDSQETQYF
TGTGCCTGGATTCCCGACAGCCAAGAGACCCAGTACTTC
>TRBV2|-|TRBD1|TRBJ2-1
CASSRTGGRSYNEQFF
TGTGCCAGCAGTCGGACAGGGGGCCGCTCCTACAATGAGCAGTTCTTC
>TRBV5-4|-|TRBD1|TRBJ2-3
CASSWQDRGPDTQYF
TGTGCCAGCAGCTGGCAGGACAGGGGGCCGGATACGCAGTATTTT
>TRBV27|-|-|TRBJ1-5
CASSLREPGNQPQHF
TGTGCCAGCAGTTTGCGGGAACCGGGCAATCAGCCCCAGCATTTT
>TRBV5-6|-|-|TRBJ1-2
CASSLGRLSYGYTF
TGTGCCAGCAGCTTGGGACGACTGAGCTATGGCTACACCTTC
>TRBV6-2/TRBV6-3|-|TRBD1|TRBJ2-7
CASSYRDRVEQYF
TGTGCCAGCAGTTACCGCGACAGGGTTGAGCAGTACTTC
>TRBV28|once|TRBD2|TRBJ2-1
CASSLGSASGTSYNEQFF
TGTGCCAGCAGTTTAGGGTCGGCTAGCGGAACCTCCTACAATGAGCAGTTCTTC
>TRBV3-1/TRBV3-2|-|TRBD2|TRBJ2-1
CASSPGTSGYNEQFF
TGTGCCAGCAGTCCCGGGACTAGCGGATACAATGAGCAGTTCTTC
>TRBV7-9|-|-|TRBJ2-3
CASSSRQLADTQYF
TGTGCCAGCAGCTCCAGACAGCTAGCAGATACGCAGTATTTT
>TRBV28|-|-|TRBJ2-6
CASSLGRPGANVLTF
TGTGCCAGCAGTTTAGGCAGGCCTGGGGCCAACGTCCTGACTTTC
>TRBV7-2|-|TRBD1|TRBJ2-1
CASSLYRTGVRNNEQFF
TGTGCCAGCAGCTTATACCGGACAGGGGTTCGAAACAATGAGCAGTTCTTC
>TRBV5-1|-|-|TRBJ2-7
CASRRSASYEQYF
TGCGCCAGCCGGAGGTCCGCCTCCTACGAGCAGTACTTC
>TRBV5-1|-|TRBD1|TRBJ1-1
CASSSGQGSVTEAFF
TGCGCCAGCAGCTCGGGACAGGGATCGGTCACTGAAGCTTTCTTT
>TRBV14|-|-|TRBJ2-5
CASSRSLQETQYF
TGTGCCAGCAGCCGTAGCCTCCAAGAGACCCAGTACTTC
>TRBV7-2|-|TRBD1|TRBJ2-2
CASSLGRGLTGELFF
TGTGCCAGCAGCTTAGGCAGGGGGCTCACCGGGGAGCTGTTTTTT